The rows below give T cell receptor beta chains drawn from one sample of a study of cytomegalovirus exposure and HLA in healthy donors. Here immunoSEQ multiplex PCR was the method, and the copy in TCRdb shows in-frame clones only, minus some. The sample's table shows roughly 77,000 clones. The material sequenced was PBMCs. The receptors were gathered from a man between 25 and 39 years old in good health and CMV-seronegative. Each CDR3 is given with its conserved first and last residue. A D gene is named only where the DNA matches it firmly. A row's size may be missing; if present it is once, few, many or a size class.

>NA|NA|TRBV11-2|TRBJ1-2
CASSLGGSTQGYTF
TGTGCCAGCAGCTTAGGGGGCTCCACGCAAGGCTACACCTTC
>NA|TRBD1|TRBV4-2|TRBJ1-4
CASSHKTGGDDEKLFF
TGTGCCAGCAGCCACAAGACAGGGGGCGACGATGAAAAACTGTTTTTT
>NA|NA|TRBV4-1|TRBJ1-1
CASSQPIYRPNTEAFF
TGCGCCAGCAGCCAACCCATTTACAGGCCGAACACTGAAGCTTTCTTT
>NA|TRBD1|TRBV6-1|TRBJ1-6
CASSEEAGGRSPLHF
TGTGCCAGCAGTGAAGAGGCAGGGGGAAGGTCACCCCTCCACTTT
>NA|NA|TRBV2|TRBJ2-3
CASSQGLSTDTQYF
TGTGCCAGCAGCCAAGGACTGAGCACAGATACGCAGTATTTT
>NA|NA|TRBV6-1|TRBJ2-3
CASSEGGGGGADTQYF
TGTGCCAGCAGTGAAGGGGGAGGGGGGGGAGCAGATACGCAGTATTTT
>NA|NA|TRBV7-2|TRBJ2-7
CASTEGAPFGQYF
TGTGCCTCTACCGAGGGAGCGCCGTTCGGGCAGTACTTC
>NA|NA|TRBV4-1|TRBJ2-7
CASSQGRGIYEQYF
TGCGCCAGCAGCCAAGGAAGAGGGATCTACGAGCAGTACTTC
>NA|NA|TRBV10-3|TRBJ2-6
CAITGQPGANVLTF
TGTGCCATCACCGGACAGCCTGGGGCCAACGTCCTGACTTTC
>NA|TRBD1|TRBV2|TRBJ2-7
CASSGTGPTYEQYF
TGTGCCAGCAGTGGGACAGGACCCACCTACGAGCAGTACTTC
>NA|NA|TRBV6-6|TRBJ2-7
CASREQGHEQYF
TGTGCCAGCAGGGAACAGGGCCACGAGCAGTACTTC
>NA|NA|TRBV27|TRBJ2-7
CASRSTASYEQYF
TGTGCCAGCAGGTCGACAGCCTCCTACGAGCAGTACTTC
>NA|NA|TRBV18|TRBJ1-1
CASSPRVSPEAFF
TGTGCCAGCTCACCACGAGTTTCCCCTGAAGCTTTCTTT
>NA|NA|TRBV5-1|TRBJ2-5
CASSPTRPEETQYF
TGCGCCAGCAGCCCTACTAGGCCTGAAGAGACCCAGTACTTC
>NA|NA|TRBV5-1|TRBJ1-4
CASSLQGYNEKLFF
TGCGCCAGCAGCTTACAGGGTTATAATGAAAAACTGTTTTTT
>NA|NA|TRBV27|TRBJ1-4
CASRPIYPTDNEKLFF
TGTGCCAGCAGACCCATTTACCCGACAGATAATGAAAAACTGTTTTTT
>NA|TRBD1|TRBV11-2|TRBJ2-5
CASSSRRGTGASETQYF
TGTGCCAGCAGCTCGCGGCGGGGGACAGGGGCATCAGAGACCCAGTACTTC
>NA|NA|TRBV9|TRBJ1-3
CASSVEYSGNTIYF
TGTGCCAGCAGCGTTGAGTACTCTGGAAACACCATATATTTT
>NA|NA|TRBV18|TRBJ2-1
CASSPRPRDFAYNEQFF
TGTGCCAGCTCACCACGTCCCCGGGACTTCGCCTACAATGAGCAGTTCTTC
>NA|NA|TRBV29-1|TRBJ2-3
CSVEQGTDTQYF
TGCAGCGTTGAACAGGGCACAGATACGCAGTATTTT
>NA|TRBD2|TRBV11-2|TRBJ2-3
CASSSGLAGVGDTQYF
TGTGCCAGCAGCTCGGGACTAGCGGGAGTGGGAGATACGCAGTATTTT
>NA|TRBD1|TRBV30|TRBJ1-4
CAWSVRGTGREKLFF
TGTGCCTGGAGTGTACGCGGGACAGGGAGAGAAAAACTGTTTTTT
>NA|TRBD1|TRBV6-6|TRBJ2-7
CASTHGTGLRRQYF
TGTGCCAGCACCCACGGGACAGGTTTGAGAAGGCAGTACTTC
>NA|NA|TRBV2|TRBJ1-2
CASSQGDYGYTF
TGTGCCAGCAGTCAAGGAGACTATGGCTACACCTTC
>NA|NA|TRBV5-1|TRBJ2-2
CASSRLERGTGELFF
TGCGCCAGCAGCCGACTAGAAAGGGGCACCGGGGAGCTGTTTTTT
>NA|NA|TRBV9|TRBJ1-5
CASSVAPNQPQHF
TGTGCCAGCAGCGTAGCCCCAAATCAGCCCCAGCATTTT
>NA|TRBD1|TRBV19|TRBJ1-5
CASSMSQGARQPQHF
TGTGCCAGTAGTATGTCACAGGGGGCACGTCAGCCCCAGCATTTT
>medium-sized|NA|TRBV6-1|TRBJ2-7
CASSESSGAYEQYF
TGTGCCAGCAGTGAATCGAGCGGAGCCTACGAGCAGTACTTC
>NA|TRBD2|TRBV27|TRBJ2-2
CASSLLAGNTGELFF
TGTGCCAGCAGTTTACTAGCGGGGAACACCGGGGAGCTGTTTTTT
>NA|NA|TRBV5-1|TRBJ1-3
CASSGGDGGNTIYF
TGCGCCAGCAGCGGGGGGGACGGTGGAAACACCATATATTTT
>NA|TRBD2|TRBV6-5|TRBJ2-5
CASSYDSGGPQETQYF
TGTGCCAGCAGTTACGATAGCGGGGGGCCTCAAGAGACCCAGTACTTC
>NA|NA|TRBV5-1|TRBJ1-1
CASSLEERAEAFF
TGCGCCAGCAGCTTGGAAGAGAGAGCTGAAGCTTTCTTT
>NA|NA|TRBV19|TRBJ1-5
CASSIGPGGSQPQHF
TGTGCCAGTAGTATCGGACCTGGGGGGAGTCAGCCCCAGCATTTT
>NA|NA|TRBV2|TRBJ2-7
CASRPGTSGEQYF
TGTGCCAGCAGGCCGGGAACTTCAGGCGAGCAGTACTTC
>NA|NA|TRBV19|TRBJ2-1
CASKGSSGEQFF
TGTGCCAGTAAAGGATCTAGTGGGGAGCAGTTCTTC
>NA|NA|TRBV2|TRBJ1-3
CASSELRGSGNTIYF
TGTGCCAGCAGTGAGCTCAGGGGCTCTGGAAACACCATATATTTT
>NA|TRBD1|TRBV19|TRBJ1-1
CASSNRQGGTEAFF
TGTGCCAGTAGTAACCGACAGGGTGGCACTGAAGCTTTCTTT
>NA|NA|TRBV28|TRBJ1-2
CASSPSPPDSVYGYTF
TGTGCCAGCAGTCCCTCCCCCCCCGACAGCGTGTATGGCTACACCTTC
>NA|NA|TRBV4-1|TRBJ2-1
CASSLVAGEQFF
TGCGCCAGCAGCCTTGTGGCCGGGGAGCAGTTCTTC
>NA|NA|TRBV5-1|TRBJ2-1
CASSLSGVTYNEQFF
TGCGCCAGCAGCTTGTCGGGAGTGACCTACAATGAGCAGTTCTTC
>NA|TRBD1|TRBV5-8|TRBJ1-6
CASSLWSGGGSPLHF
TGTGCCAGCAGCTTGTGGTCAGGGGGCGGTTCACCCCTCCACTTT
>NA|TRBD1|TRBV7-9|TRBJ2-1
CASSTTGGSTYNEQFF
TGTGCCAGCAGCACCACAGGGGGCTCTACCTACAATGAGCAGTTCTTC
>NA|NA|TRBV27|TRBJ1-4
CASSSAAWARGREKLFF
TGTGCCAGCAGTTCAGCAGCGTGGGCCAGGGGTAGGGAAAAACTGTTTTTT
>NA|NA|TRBV2|TRBJ2-7
CASSSLSMYEQYF
TGTGCCAGCAGTTCTCTAAGTATGTACGAGCAGTACTTC
>NA|NA|TRBV9|TRBJ1-1
CASSPRGRNTEAFF
TGTGCCAGCAGCCCGAGGGGGAGGAACACTGAAGCTTTCTTT
>NA|TRBD1|TRBV5-1|TRBJ1-1
CASSFTGGTEAFF
TGCGCCAGCAGCTTTACAGGGGGCACTGAAGCTTTCTTT
>NA|TRBD1|TRBV6-5|TRBJ1-1
CASSPRGRANTEAFF
TGTGCCAGCAGTCCCAGGGGGCGGGCGAACACTGAAGCTTTCTTT
>NA|TRBD1|TRBV2|TRBJ2-3
CASTMGQASTDTQYF
TGTGCCAGCACCATGGGACAGGCTAGCACAGATACGCAGTATTTT
>NA|TRBD2|TRBV18|TRBJ2-7
CASSTLAGYEQYF
TGTGCCAGCTCAACCCTAGCGGGCTACGAGCAGTACTTC
>NA|TRBD1|TRBV28|TRBJ2-5
CGTAQETQYF
TGCGGGACAGCGCAAGAGACCCAGTACTTC
>NA|NA|TRBV10-1|TRBJ1-2
CASSGAVYGYTF
TGCGCCAGCAGTGGGGCAGTTTATGGCTACACCTTC
>NA|NA|TRBV5-1|TRBJ1-5
CASSLVGDGGQPQHF
TGCGCCAGCAGCTTGGTCGGGGATGGAGGCCAGCCCCAGCATTTT
>NA|NA|TRBV19|TRBJ2-6
CASSNQWGAGANVLTF
TGTGCCAGTAGTAATCAATGGGGGGCTGGGGCCAACGTCCTGACTTTC
>NA|NA|TRBV4-3|TRBJ1-6
CASSQEGGNSPLHF
TGCGCCAGCAGCCAAGAGGGGGGGAATTCACCCCTCCACTTT
>NA|NA|TRBV11-2|TRBJ2-7
CASSPIPADYYEQYF
TGTGCCAGCAGCCCAATACCGGCAGACTACTACGAGCAGTACTTC